This record looks at one TCR beta chain sequence and its context. Libraries were prepared by immunoSEQ multiplex PCR; TCRdb keeps only in-frame clonotypes and omits some of them. The sample includes 54,000 or so clones, over 75% of them seen just once. This sample stems from a study of OX40 agonist ivuxolimab in advanced cancers. Study in general: Partial responses were achieved by three patients, of whom one had hepatocellular carcinoma and two had cutaneous melanoma.

Trimming removed 5 bases at V and 0 bases at J, with 13 bases between. CDR3 length: 15 amino acids. Germline loops: CDR1 WNHNN, CDR2 SYGVQD (reference sequence). This sample comprised CD4+ or CD8+ T cells sorted from blood, obtained in a trial of the OX40 agonist ivuxolimab. The V gene is TRBV10-1, the J gene TRBJ1-1; D not resolved. This TCR derives from an adult with an advanced solid tumor such as melanoma, head and neck, liver or kidney cancer. The CDR3 is CASSPGGFMNTEAFF. The DNA for the CDR3 is TGCGCCAGCAGTCCGGGAGGGTTCATGAACACTGAAGCTTTCTTT.